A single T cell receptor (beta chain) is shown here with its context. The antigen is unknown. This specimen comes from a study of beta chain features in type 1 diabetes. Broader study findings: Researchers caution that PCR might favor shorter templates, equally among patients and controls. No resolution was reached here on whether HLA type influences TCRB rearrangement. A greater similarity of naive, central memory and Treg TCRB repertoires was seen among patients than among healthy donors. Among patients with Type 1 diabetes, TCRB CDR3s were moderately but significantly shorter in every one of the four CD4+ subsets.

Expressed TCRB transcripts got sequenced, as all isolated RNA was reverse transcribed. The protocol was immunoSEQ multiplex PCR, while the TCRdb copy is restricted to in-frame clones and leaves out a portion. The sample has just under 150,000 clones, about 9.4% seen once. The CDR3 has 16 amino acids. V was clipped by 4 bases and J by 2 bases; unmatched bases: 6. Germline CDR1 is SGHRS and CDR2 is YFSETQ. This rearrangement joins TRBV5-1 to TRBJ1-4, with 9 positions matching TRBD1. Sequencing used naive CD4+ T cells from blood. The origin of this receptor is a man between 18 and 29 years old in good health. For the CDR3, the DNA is TGCGCCAGCAGCGCCGGACAGGGGAGGACTAATGAAAAACTGTTTTTT. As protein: CASSAGQGRTNEKLFF.